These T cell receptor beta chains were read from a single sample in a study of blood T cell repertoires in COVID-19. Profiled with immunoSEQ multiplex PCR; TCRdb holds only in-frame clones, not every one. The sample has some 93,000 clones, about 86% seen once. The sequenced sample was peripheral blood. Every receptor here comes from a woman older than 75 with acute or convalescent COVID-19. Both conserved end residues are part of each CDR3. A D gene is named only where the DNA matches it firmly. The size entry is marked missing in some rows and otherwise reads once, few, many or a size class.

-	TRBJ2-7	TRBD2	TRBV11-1	CASSRLSGASYEQYF	TGTGCCAGCAGCCGCCTTAGCGGGGCCTCCTACGAGCAGTACTTC
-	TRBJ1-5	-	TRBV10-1	CASKASGQKTKPPEYNQPQHF	TGCGCCAGCAAAGCATCAGGACAGAAAACGAAACCCCCGGAGTACAATCAGCCCCAGCATTTT
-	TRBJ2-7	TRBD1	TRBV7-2	CASSTFQGVYEQYF	TGTGCCAGCAGCACCTTCCAGGGGGTATACGAGCAGTACTTC
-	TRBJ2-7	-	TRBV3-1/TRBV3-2	CASSQVGGLTEQYF	TGTGCCAGCAGCCAAGTTGGAGGGTTGACCGAGCAGTACTTC
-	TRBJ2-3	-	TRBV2	CASRSTGGGTDTQYF	TGTGCCAGCAGGAGTACGGGGGGCGGCACAGATACGCAGTATTTT
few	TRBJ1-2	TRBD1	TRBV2	CASSEDRGTDGYTF	TGTGCCAGCAGTGAGGACAGGGGAACTGATGGCTACACCTTC
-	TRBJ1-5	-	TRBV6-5	CASSKDFAGNQPQHF	TGTGCCAGCAGTAAGGACTTCGCGGGCAATCAGCCCCAGCATTTT
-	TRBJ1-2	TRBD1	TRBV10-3	CAISAWTGVMFGYTF	TGTGCCATCAGCGCTTGGACAGGGGTGATGTTTGGCTACACCTTC
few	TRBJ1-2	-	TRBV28	CASQQGNYGYTF	TGTGCCAGCCAACAGGGAAACTATGGCTACACCTTC
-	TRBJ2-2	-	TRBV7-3	CASSLNPGAGELFF	TGTGCCAGCAGCTTAAATCCAGGGGCCGGGGAGCTGTTTTTT
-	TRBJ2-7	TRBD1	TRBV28	CASSPPRGDRGRVEQYF	TGTGCCAGCAGTCCCCCCCGGGGGGACAGGGGTAGGGTGGAGCAGTACTTC
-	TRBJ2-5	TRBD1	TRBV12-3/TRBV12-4	CASSQSGGETQYF	TGTGCCAGCAGTCAATCAGGGGGAGAGACCCAGTACTTC
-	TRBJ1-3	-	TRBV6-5	CASSFAGSFGNTIYF	TGTGCCAGCAGTTTCGCGGGGAGCTTTGGAAACACCATATATTTT
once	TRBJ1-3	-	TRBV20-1	CSASPQGSGNTIYF	TGCAGTGCTAGTCCGCAGGGCTCTGGAAACACCATATATTTT
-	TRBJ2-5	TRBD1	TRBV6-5	CASSSGTGTRGTQYF	TGTGCCAGCAGCTCCGGGACAGGGACGAGAGGGACCCAGTACTTC
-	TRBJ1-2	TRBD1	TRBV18	CASSLQGANYGYTF	TGTGCCAGCTCACTACAGGGGGCAAACTATGGCTACACCTTC
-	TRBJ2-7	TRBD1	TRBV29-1	CSVEDRAGGKYEQYF	TGCAGCGTTGAAGATCGGGCAGGGGGCAAGTACGAGCAGTACTTC
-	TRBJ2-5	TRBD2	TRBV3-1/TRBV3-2	CASSSGGALPAQYF	TGTGCCAGCAGTAGCGGGGGGGCCCTCCCGGCCCAGTACTTC
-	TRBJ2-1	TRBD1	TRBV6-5	CASYRRQGARDEQFF	TGTGCCAGCTACAGACGACAGGGGGCACGGGATGAGCAGTTCTTC
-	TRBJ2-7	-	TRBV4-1	CASSQDGRSYEQYF	TGCGCCAGCAGCCAAGATGGCAGGTCCTACGAGCAGTACTTC
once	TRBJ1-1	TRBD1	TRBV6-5	CASRGGGAVDTEAFF	TGTGCCAGCAGAGGGGGCGGGGCAGTCGACACTGAAGCTTTCTTT